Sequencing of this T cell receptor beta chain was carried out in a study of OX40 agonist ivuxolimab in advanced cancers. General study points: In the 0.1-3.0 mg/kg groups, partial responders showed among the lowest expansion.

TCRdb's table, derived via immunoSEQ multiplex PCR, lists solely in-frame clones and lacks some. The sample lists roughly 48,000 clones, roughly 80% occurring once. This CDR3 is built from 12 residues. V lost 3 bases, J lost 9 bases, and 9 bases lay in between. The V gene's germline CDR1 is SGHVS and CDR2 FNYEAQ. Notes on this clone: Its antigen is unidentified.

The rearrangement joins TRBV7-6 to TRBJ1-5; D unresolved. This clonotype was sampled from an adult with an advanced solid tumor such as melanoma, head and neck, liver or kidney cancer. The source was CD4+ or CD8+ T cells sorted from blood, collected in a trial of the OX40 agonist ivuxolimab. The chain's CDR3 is CASSLPEMPQHF. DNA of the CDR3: TGTGCCAGCAGCTTGCCCGAGATGCCCCAGCATTTT.